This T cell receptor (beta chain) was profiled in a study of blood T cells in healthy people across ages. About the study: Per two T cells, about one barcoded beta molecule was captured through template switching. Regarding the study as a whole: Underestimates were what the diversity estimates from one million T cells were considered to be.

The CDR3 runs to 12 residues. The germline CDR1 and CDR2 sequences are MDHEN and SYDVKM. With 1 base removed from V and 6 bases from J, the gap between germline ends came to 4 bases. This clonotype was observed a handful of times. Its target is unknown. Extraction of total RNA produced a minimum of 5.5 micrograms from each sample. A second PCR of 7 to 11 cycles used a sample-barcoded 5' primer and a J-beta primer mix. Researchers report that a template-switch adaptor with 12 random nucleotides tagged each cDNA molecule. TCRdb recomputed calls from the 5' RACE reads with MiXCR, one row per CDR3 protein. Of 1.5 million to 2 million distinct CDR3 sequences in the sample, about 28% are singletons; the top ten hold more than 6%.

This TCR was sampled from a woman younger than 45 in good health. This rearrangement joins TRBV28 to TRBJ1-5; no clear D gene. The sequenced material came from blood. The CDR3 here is CASSLSTQPQHF. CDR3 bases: TGTGCCAGCAGTTTATCGACTCAGCCCCAGCATTTT.